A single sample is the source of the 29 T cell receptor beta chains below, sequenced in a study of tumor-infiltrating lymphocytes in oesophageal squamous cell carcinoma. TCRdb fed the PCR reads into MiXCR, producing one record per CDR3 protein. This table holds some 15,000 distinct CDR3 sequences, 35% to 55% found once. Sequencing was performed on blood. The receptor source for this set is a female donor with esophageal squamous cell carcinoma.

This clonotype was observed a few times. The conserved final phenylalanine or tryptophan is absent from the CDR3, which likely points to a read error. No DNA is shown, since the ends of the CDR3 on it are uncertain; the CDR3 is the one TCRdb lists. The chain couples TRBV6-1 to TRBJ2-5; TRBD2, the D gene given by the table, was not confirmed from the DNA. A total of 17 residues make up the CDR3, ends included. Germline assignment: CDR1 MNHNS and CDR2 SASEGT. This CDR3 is CASRGRVLPNYGYTFGS.

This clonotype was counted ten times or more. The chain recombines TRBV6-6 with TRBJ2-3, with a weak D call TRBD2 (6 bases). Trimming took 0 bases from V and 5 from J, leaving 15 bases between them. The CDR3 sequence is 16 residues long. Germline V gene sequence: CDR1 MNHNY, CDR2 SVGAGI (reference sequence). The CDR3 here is CASSYSPGPGGDTQYF. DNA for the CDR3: TGTGCCAGCAGTTACTCGCCGGGGCCCGGGGGAGATACGCAGTATTTT.

The chain's CDR3 is CASSSGLGLSYEQFF. The CDR3 region has the DNA TGTGCCAGCAGCTCCGGACTAGGACTCTCCTACGAGCAGTTTTTT. J is TRBJ1-4 and V is TRBV7-2; D is uncertain. In germline, CDR1 is SGHTA, CDR2 FQGNSA. V was trimmed by 4 bases and J by 16 bases, leaving 25 bases between them. This CDR3 comprises 15 residues.

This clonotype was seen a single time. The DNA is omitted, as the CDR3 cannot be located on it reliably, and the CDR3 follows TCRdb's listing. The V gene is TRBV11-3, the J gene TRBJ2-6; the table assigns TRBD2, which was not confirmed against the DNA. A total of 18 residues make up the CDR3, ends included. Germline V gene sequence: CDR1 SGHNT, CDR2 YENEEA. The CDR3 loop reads CASSLGQEGAPRDPVLRF.

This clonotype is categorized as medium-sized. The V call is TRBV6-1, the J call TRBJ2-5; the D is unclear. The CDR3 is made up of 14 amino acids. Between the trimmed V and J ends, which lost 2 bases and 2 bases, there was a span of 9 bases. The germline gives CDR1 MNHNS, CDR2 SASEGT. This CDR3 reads CASSEYNRQETQYF. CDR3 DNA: TGTGCCAGCAGTGAATACAACCGACAAGAGACCCAGTACTTC.

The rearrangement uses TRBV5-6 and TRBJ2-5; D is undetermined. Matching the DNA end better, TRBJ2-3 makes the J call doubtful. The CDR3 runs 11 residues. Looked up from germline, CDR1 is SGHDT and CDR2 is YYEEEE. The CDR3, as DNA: TGTGCCAGCAGCTTGATGAATACGCAGTATTTT. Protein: CASSLMNTQYF.

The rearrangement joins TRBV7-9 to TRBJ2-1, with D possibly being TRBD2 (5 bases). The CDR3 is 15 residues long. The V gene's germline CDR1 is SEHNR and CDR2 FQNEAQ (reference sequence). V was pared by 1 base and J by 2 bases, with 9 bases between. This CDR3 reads CASSLVATAYNEQFF. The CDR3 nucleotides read TGTGCCAGCAGCTTAGTAGCGACCGCCTACAATGAGCAGTTCTTC.

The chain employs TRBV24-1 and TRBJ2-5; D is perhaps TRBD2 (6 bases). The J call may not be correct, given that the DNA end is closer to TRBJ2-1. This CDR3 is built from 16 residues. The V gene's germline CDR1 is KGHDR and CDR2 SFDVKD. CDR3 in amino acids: CATSGWGDFGHNEQFF. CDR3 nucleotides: TGTGCCACCAGTGGCTGGGGGGACTTTGGGCACAATGAGCAGTTCTTC.

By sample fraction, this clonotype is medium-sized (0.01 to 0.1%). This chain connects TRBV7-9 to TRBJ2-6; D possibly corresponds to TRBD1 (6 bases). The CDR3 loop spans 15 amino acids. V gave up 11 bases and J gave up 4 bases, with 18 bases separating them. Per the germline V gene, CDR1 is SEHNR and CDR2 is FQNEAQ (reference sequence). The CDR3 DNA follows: TGTGCCCACTCCGGTGGGGGCGCAGGGGCCAACGTCCTGACTTTC. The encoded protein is CAHSGGGAGANVLTF.

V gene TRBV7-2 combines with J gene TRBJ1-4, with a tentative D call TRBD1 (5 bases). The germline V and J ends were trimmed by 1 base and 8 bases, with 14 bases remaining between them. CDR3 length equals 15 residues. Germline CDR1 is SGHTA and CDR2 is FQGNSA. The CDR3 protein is CASSLEFRVEEKLFF. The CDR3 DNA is TGTGCCAGCAGCTTAGAATTCAGGGTGGAGGAAAAACTGTTTTTT. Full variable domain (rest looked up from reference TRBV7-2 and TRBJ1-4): GAGVSQSPSNKVTEKGKDVELRCDPISGHTALYWYRQSLGQGLEFLIYFQGNSAPDKSGLPSDRFSAERTGGSVSTLTIQRTQQEDSAVYLCASSLEFRVEEKLFFGSGTQLSVL.

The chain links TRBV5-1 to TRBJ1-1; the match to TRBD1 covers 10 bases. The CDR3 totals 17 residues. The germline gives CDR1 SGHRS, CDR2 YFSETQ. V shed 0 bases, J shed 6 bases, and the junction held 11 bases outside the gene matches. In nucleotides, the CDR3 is TGCGCCAGCAGCTTGGCTACTTGGACAGGGGGGATGTCTGAAGCTTTCTTT. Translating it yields CASSLATWTGGMSEAFF.

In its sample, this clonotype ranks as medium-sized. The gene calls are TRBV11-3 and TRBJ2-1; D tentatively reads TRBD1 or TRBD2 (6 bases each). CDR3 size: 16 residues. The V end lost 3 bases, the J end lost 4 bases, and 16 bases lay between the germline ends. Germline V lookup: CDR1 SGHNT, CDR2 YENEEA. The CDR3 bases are TGTGCCAGCAGCTTTAGTGGGGGCGCGGGATACAATGAGCAGTTCTTC. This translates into CASSFSGGAGYNEQFF. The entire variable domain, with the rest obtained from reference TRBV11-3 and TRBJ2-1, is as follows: EAGVVQSPRYKIIEKKQPVAFWCNPISGHNTLYWYLQNLGQGPELLIRYENEEAVDDSQLPKDRFSAERLKGVDSTLKIQPAELGDSAVYLCASSFSGGAGYNEQFFGPGTRLTVL.

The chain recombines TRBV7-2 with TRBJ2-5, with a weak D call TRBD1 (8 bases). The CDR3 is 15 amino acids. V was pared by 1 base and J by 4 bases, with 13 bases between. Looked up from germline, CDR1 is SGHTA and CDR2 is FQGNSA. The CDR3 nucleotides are TGTGCCAGCAGCTTAGTTCACAGGGGGGGAGAGACCCAGTACTTC. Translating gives CASSLVHRGGETQYF.

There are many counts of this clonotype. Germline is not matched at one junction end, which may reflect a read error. DNA for the CDR3: TGTGCCAGTAGTACAGGGTCGCGGCTCTCTGTGGCCAACGTCCTGACTTTC. This encodes CASSTGSRLSVANVLTF. The chain uses TRBV19 and TRBJ2-6; a weak D match, TRBD1 (5 bases). Per the germline V gene, CDR1 is LNHDA and CDR2 is SQIVND (reference sequence). The CDR3 has 17 amino acids.

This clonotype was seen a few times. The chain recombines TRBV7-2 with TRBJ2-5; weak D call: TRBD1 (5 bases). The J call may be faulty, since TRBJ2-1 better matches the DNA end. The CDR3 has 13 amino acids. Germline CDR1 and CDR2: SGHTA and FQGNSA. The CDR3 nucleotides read TGTGCCAGCAGCTTCCAGATAAGGACAGAGCAGTTCTTC. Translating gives CASSFQIRTEQFF.

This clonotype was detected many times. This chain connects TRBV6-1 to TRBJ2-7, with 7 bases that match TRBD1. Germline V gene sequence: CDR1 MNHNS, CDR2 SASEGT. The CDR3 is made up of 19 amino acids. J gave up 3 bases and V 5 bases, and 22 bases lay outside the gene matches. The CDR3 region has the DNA TGTGCCAGCAGTCCTATTATCACCCGGGACAGAGAAGCAAGCTACGAGCAGTACTTC. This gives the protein CASSPIITRDREASYEQYF.

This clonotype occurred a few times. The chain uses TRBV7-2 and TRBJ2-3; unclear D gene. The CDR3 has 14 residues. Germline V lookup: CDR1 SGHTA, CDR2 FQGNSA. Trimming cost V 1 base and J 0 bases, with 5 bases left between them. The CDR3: CASSLDSSTDTQYF. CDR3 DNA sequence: TGTGCCAGCAGCTTAGACTCTAGCACAGATACGCAGTATTTT.

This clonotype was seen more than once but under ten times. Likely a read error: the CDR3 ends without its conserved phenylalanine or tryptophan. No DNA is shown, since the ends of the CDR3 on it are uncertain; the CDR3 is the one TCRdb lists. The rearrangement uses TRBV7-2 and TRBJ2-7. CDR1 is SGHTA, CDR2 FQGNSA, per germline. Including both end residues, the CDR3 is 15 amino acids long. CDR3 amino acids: CASSSGPNYGYTFGS.

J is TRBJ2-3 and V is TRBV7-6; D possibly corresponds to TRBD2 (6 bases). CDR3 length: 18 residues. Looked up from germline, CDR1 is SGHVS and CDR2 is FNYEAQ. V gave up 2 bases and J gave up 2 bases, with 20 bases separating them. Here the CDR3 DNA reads TGTGCCAGCAGCTTACGACGGATCCGGGCGGGGTCCACAGATACGCAGTATTTT. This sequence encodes CASSLRRIRAGSTDTQYF.

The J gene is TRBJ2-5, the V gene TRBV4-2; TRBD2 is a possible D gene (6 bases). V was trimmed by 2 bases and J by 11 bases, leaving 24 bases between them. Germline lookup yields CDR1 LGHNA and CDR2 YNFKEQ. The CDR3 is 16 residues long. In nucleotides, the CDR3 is TGTGCCAGCAGCCAACTGGAGCGGGTGGGCTATGGGCGGCAGTACTTC. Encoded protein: CASSQLERVGYGRQYF.

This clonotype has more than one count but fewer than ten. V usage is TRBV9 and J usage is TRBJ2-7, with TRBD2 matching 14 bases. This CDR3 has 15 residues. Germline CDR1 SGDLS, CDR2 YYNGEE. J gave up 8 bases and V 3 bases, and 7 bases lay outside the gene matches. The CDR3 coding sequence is TGTGCCAGCAGCGACGGGACTAGCGGGAGCTATCAGCAGTACTTC. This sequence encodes CASSDGTSGSYQQYF.

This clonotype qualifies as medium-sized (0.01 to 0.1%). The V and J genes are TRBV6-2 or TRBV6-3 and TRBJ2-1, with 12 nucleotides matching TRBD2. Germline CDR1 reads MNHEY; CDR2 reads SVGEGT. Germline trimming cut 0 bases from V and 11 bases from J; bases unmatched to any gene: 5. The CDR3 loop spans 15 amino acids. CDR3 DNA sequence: TGTGCCAGCAGTTACTCAGCTAGCGGGGGGGCAAAGCAGTTCTTC. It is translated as CASSYSASGGAKQFF.

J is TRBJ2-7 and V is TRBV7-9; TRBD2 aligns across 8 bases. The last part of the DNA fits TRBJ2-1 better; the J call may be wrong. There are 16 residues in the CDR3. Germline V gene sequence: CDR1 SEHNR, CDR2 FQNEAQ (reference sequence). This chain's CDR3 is CASGDLFGFGGDEQFF. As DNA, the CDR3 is TGTGCCAGCGGCGACCTATTCGGATTCGGGGGGGATGAGCAGTTCTTC.

The CDR3 coding sequence is TGTGCCAGCAGTGAAGAAGGTCCCCAGATCAGGGGTGAGACCCAGTACTTC. Amino acid sequence: CASSEEGPQIRGETQYF. The chain couples TRBV6-1 to TRBJ2-4; TRBD1 is a possible D gene (6 bases). Near its end, the DNA agrees better with TRBJ2-5, so the J call may be wrong. CDR1 and CDR2 (germline): MNHNS, SASEGT. The CDR3 runs to 17 residues.

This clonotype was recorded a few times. The CDR3 loop is CASTPGQGLNEQFF. The CDR3 DNA reads as TGTGCCAGCACCCCAGGACAGGGGTTAAATGAGCAGTTCTTC. The V call is TRBV6-1, the J call TRBJ2-1; 9 nucleotides agree with TRBD1. The length of the CDR3 is 14 residues. V gave up 7 bases and J gave up 7 bases; unmatched junction bases: 8. In germline, CDR1 is MNHNS, CDR2 SASEGT.

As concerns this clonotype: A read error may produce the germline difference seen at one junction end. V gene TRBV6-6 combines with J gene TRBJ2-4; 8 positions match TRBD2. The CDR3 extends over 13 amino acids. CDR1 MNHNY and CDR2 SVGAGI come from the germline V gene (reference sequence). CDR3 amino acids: CASSPSGRNEQCF. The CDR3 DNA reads TGTGCCAGCAGTCCTAGCGGGCGGAACGAGCAGTGCTTC.

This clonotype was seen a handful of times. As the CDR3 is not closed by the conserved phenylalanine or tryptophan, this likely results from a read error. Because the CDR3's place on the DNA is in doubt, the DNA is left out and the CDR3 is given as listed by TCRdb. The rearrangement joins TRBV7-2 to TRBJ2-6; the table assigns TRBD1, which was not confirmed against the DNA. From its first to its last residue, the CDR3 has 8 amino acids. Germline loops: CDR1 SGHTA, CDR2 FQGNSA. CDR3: CASSSGQA.

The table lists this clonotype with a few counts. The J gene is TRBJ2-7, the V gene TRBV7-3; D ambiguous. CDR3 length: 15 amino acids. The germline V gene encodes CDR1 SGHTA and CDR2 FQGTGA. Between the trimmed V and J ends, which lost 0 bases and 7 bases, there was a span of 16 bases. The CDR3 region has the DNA TGTGCCAGCAGCTTAACGTCTCAAGGCTACAATGAGCAGTACTTC. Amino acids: CASSLTSQGYNEQYF.

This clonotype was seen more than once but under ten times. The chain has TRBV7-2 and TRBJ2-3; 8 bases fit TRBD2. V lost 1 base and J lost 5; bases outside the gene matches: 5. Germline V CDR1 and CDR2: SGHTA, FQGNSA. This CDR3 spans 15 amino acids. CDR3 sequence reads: CASSLDGRGVDTQYF. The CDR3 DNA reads TGTGCCAGCAGCTTAGACGGGAGGGGGGTAGATACGCAGTATTTT.